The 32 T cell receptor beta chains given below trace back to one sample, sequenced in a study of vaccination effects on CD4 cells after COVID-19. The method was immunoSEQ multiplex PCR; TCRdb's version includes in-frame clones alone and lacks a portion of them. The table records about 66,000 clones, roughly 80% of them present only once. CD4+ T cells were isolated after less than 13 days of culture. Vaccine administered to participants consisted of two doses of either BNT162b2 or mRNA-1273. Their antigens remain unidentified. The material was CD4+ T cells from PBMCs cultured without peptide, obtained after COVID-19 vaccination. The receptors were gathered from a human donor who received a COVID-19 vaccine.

CDR3 region: CASSLQGAEDIQYF. CDR3 nucleotides: TGTGCCAGCAGCCTACAGGGGGCTGAGGACATTCAGTACTTC. The chain joins TRBV2 to TRBJ2-4; TRBD1 agrees at 9 bases. The CDR3 totals 14 residues. Trimming removed 6 bases from V and 8 bases from J; junction bases left unmatched: 8. The germline gives CDR1 SNHLY, CDR2 FYNNEI.

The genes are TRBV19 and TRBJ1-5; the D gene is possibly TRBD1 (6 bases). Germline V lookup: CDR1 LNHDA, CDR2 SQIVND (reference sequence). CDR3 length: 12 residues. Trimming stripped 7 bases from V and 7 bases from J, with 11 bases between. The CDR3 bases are TGTGCCAGTAAACAGGGTGGGCAGCCCCAGCATTTT. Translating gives CASKQGGQPQHF.

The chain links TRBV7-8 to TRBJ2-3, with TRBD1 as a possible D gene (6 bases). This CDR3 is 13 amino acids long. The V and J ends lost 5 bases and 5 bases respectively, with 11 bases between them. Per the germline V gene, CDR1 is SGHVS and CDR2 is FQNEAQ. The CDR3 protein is CASSNQGGDTQYF. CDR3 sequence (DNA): TGTGCCAGCAGCAACCAAGGGGGAGATACGCAGTATTTT.

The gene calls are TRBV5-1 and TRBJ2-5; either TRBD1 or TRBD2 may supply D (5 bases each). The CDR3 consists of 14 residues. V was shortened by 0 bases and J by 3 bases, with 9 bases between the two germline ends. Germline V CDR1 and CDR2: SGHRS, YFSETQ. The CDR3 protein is CASSLVGVEETQYF. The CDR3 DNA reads TGCGCCAGCAGCTTGGTGGGGGTTGAAGAGACCCAGTACTTC.

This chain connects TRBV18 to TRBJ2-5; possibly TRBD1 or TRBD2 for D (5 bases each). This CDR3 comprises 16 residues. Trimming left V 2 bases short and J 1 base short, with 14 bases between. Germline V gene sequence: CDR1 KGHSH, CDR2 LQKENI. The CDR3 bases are TGTGCCAGCTCACCAAACCGGGACGGATTCCAAGAGACCCAGTACTTC. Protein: CASSPNRDGFQETQYF.

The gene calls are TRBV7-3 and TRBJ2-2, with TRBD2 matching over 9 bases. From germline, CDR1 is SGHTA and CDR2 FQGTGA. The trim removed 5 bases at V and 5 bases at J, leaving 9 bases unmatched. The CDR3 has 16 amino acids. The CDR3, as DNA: TGTGCCAGCAGCCCTATTAGCGGGGGTGGTACCGGGGAGCTGTTTTTT. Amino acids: CASSPISGGGTGELFF.

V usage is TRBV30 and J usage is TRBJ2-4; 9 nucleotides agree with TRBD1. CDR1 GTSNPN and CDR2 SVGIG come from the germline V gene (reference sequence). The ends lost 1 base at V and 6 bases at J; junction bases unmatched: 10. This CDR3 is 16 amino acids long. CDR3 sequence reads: CAWSGSPGQGINIQYF. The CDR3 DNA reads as TGTGCCTGGAGTGGAAGCCCCGGACAGGGGATAAACATTCAGTACTTC. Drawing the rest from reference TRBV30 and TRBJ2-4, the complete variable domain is SQTIHQWPATLVQPVGSPLSLECTVEGTSNPNLYWYRQAAGRGLQLLFYSVGIGQISSEVPQNLSASRPQDRQFILSSKKLLLSDSGFYLCAWSGSPGQGINIQYFGAGTRLSVL.

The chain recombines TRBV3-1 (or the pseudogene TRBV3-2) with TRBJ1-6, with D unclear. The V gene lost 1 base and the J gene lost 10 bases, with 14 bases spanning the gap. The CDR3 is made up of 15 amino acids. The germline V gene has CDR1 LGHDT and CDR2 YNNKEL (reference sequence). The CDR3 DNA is TGTGCCAGCAGCCAAGGGTACAGTGGGAGATCACCCCTCCACTTT. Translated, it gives CASSQGYSGRSPLHF.

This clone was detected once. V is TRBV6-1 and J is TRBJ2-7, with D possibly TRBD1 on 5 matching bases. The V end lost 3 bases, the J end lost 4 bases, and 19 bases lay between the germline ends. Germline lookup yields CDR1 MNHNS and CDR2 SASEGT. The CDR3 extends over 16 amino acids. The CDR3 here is CASSDLGLGRAYEQYV. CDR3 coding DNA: TGTGCCAGCAGTGATCTTGGTCTGGGCAGGGCTTACGAGCAGTACGTC.

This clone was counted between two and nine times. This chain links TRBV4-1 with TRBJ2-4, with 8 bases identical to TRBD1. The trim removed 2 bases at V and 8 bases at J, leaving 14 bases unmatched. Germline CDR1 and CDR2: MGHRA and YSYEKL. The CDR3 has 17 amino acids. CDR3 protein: CASSQLLTPRGRDIQYF. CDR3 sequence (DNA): TGCGCCAGCAGCCAACTACTCACGCCCAGGGGGCGAGACATTCAGTACTTC.

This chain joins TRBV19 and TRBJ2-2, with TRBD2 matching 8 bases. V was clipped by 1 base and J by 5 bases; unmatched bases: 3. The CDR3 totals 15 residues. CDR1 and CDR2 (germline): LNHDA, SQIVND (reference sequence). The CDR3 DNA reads TGTGCCAGTAGTATAGGCGGGGGGCTGACCGGGGAGCTGTTTTTT. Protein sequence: CASSIGGGLTGELFF.

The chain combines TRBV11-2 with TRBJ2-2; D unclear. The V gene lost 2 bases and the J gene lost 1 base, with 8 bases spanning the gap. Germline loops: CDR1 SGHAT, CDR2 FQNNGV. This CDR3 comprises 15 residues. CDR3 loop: CASSLRQLNTGELFF. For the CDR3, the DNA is TGTGCCAGCAGCTTAAGACAACTGAACACCGGGGAGCTGTTTTTT.

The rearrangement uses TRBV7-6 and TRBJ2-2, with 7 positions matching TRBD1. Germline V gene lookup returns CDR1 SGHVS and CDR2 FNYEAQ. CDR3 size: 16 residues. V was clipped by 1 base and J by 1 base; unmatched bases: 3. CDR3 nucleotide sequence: TGTGCCAGCAGCTTAGTAGGGGGCTTGAACACCGGGGAGCTGTTTTTT. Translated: CASSLVGGLNTGELFF.

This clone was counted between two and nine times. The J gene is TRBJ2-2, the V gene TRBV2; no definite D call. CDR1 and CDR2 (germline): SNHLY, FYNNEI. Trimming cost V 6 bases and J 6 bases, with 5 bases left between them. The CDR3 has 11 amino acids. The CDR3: CASRKAGELFF. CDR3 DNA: TGTGCCAGCAGAAAGGCCGGGGAGCTGTTTTTT.

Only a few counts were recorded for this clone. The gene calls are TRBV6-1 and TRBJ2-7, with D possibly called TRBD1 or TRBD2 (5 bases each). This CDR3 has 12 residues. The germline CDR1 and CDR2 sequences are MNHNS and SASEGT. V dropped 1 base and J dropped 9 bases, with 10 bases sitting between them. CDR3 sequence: CASSEGGKRQYV. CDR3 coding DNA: TGTGCCAGCAGTGAAGGGGGGAAGAGGCAGTACGTC.

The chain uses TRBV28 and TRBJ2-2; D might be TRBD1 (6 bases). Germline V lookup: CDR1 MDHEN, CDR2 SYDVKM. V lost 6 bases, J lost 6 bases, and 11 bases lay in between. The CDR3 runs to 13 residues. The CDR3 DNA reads TGTGCCAGCAGCCAAAACAGGGCCGGGGAGCTGTTTTTT. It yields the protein CASSQNRAGELFF.

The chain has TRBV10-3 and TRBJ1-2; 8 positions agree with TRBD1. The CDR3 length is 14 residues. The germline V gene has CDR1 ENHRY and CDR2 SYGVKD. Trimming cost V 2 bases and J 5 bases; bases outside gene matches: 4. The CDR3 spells CAISEQGARYGYTF. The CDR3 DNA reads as TGTGCCATCAGTGAGCAGGGGGCTCGATATGGCTACACCTTC.

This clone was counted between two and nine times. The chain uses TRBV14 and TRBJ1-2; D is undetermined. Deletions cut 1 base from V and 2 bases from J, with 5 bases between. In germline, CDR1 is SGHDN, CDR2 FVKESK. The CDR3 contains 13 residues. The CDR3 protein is CASSQARNYGYTF. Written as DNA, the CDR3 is TGTGCCAGCAGCCAAGCCAGAAACTATGGCTACACCTTC.

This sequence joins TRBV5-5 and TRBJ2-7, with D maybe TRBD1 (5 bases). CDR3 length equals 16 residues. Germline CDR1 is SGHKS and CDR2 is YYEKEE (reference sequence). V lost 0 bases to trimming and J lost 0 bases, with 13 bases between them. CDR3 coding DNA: TGTGCCAGCAGCTTGGAGGGGCCATGGGTCTCCTACGAGCAGTACGTC. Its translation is CASSLEGPWVSYEQYV.

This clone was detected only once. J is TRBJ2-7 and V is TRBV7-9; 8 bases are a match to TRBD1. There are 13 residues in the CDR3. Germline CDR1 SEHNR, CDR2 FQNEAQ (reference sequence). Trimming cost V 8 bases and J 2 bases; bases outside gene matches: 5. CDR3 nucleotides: TGTGCCAGCCAAATACAGGGGGCCTACGAGCAGTACGTC. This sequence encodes CASQIQGAYEQYV.

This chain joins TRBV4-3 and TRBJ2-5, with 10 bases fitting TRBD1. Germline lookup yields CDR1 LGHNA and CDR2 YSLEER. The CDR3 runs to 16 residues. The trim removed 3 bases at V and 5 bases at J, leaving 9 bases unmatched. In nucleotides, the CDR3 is TGCGCCAGCAGCCAGGGGGACAGGGGATCGGGGGAGACCCAGTACTTC. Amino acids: CASSQGDRGSGETQYF.

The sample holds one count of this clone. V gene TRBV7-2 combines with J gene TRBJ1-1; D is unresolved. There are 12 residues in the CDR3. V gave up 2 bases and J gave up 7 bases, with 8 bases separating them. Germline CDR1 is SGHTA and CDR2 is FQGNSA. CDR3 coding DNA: TGTGCCAGCAGCTTAAGAACGGTTGAAGCTTTCTTT. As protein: CASSLRTVEAFF.

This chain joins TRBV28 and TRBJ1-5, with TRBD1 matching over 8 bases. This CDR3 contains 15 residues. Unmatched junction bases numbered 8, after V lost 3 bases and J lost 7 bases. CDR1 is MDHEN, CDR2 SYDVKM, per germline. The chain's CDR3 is CASSFLDREGQPQHF. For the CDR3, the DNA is TGTGCCAGCAGTTTCCTGGACAGGGAAGGGCAGCCCCAGCATTTT.

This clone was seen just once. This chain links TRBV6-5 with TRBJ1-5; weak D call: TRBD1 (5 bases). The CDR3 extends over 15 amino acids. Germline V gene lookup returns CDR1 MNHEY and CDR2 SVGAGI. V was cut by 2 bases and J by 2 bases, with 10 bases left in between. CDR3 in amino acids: CASSYDRRGNQPQHF. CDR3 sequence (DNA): TGTGCCAGCAGTTACGACAGACGGGGCAATCAGCCCCAGCATTTT.

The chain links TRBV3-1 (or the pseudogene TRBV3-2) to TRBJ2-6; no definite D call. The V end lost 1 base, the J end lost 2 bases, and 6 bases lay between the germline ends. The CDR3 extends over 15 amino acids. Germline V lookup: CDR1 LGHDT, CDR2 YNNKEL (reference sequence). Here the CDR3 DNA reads TGTGCCAGCAGCCAAGGCTCGGCTGGGGCCAACGTCCTGACTTTC. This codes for CASSQGSAGANVLTF.

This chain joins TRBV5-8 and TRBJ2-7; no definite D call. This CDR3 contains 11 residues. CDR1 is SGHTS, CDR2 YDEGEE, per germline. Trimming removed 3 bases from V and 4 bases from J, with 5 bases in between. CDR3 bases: TGTGCCAGCAGCTACCGATACGAGCAGTACGTC. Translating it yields CASSYRYEQYV.

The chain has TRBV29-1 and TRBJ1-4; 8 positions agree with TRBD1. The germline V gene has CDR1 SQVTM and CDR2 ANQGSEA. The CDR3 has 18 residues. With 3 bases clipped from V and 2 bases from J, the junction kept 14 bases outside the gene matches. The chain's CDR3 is CSVDSGQGPDGTNEKLFF. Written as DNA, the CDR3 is TGCAGCGTTGACTCTGGACAGGGACCCGATGGCACTAATGAAAAACTGTTTTTT.

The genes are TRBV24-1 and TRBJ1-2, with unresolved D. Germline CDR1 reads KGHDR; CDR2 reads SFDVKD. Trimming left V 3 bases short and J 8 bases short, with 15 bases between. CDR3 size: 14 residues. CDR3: CATSDQDLVGGYTF. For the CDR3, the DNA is TGTGCCACCAGTGATCAAGACTTGGTGGGGGGCTACACCTTC.

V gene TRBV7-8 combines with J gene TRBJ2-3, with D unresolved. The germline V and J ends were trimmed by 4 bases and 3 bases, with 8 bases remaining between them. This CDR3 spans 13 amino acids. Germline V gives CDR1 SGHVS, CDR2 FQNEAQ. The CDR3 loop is CASSSRWTDTQYF. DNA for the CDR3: TGTGCCAGCAGCTCCCGATGGACAGATACGCAGTATTTT. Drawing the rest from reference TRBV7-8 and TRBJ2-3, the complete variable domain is GAGVSQSPRYKVAKRGQDVALRCDPISGHVSLFWYQQALGQGPEFLTYFQNEAQLDKSGLPSDRFFAERPEGSVSTLKIQRTQQEDSAVYLCASSSRWTDTQYFGPGTRLTVL.

CDR3 protein: CASRRTVQETQYF. Here the CDR3 DNA reads TGTGCCAGCAGGAGGACGGTCCAAGAGACCCAGTACTTC. The rearrangement uses TRBV2 and TRBJ2-5; D not certain. This CDR3 spans 13 amino acids. The V gene lost 6 bases and the J gene lost 1 base, with 9 bases spanning the gap. Germline CDR1 and CDR2: SNHLY and FYNNEI.

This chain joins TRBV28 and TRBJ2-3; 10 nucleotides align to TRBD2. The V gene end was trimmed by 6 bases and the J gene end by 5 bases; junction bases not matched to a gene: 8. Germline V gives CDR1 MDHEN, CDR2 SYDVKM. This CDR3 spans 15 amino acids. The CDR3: CASSASGGSVDTQYF. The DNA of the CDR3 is TGTGCCAGCAGCGCTAGCGGGGGTTCGGTAGATACGCAGTATTTT.

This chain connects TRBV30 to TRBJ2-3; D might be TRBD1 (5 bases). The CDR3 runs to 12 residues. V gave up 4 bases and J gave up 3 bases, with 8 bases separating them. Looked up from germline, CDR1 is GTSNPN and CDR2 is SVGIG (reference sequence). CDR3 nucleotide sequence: TGTGCCTGGACGCAGGGAACAGATACGCAGTATTTT. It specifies CAWTQGTDTQYF.